Listed here are 26 T cell receptor beta chains from one sample, sequenced in a study of metastatic and nonmetastatic thyroid tumors. No patient received treatment before thyroid surgery. TCRdb redid the clone calls on the PCR reads using MiXCR. This table has about 24,000 clones, 20% to 30% appearing once. Sequencing input: tumor tissue. The receptors originated from a male donor with papillary thyroid cancer or a benign thyroid nodule (not recorded which). Some clones in this sample may be carry-over from other donors' samples.

This clone is categorized as medium-sized. The V and J genes are TRBV12-3 or TRBV12-4 and TRBJ2-7; 8 bases agree with TRBD1. With 8 bases clipped from V and 2 bases from J, the junction kept 5 bases outside the gene matches. CDR3 length equals 13 residues. CDR3 residues: CASGIQGAYEQYF. Written as DNA, the CDR3 is TGTGCCAGCGGAATACAGGGGGCCTACGAGCAGTACTTC.

Ten or more counts support this clone. V and J are TRBV6-5 and TRBJ1-3; D is ambiguous. The V gene's germline CDR1 is MNHEY and CDR2 SVGAGI. V lost 0 bases and J 0 bases, leaving 9 bases between the germline ends. This CDR3 has 16 residues. CDR3 residues: CASSYSAQRSGNTIYF. In DNA form, the CDR3 reads TGTGCCAGCAGTTACTCCGCACAGCGCTCTGGAAACACCATATATTTT.

By share, this clone ranks as large (0.1 to 1%). The V call is TRBV28, the J call TRBJ2-7; 13 bases match TRBD2. Germline V gives CDR1 MDHEN, CDR2 SYDVKM. The CDR3 has 14 residues. J lost 4 bases, V lost 6 bases, and 3 bases had no gene match. CDR3 protein: CASSMTSGGYEQYF. The CDR3 nucleotides are TGTGCCAGCAGCATGACTAGCGGGGGGTACGAGCAGTACTTC.

This clone was detected many times. The rearrangement uses TRBV2 and TRBJ2-3; D possibly uses TRBD1 or TRBD2 (5 bases each). Germline V gene sequence: CDR1 SNHLY, CDR2 FYNNEI. V was cut by 4 bases and J by 0 bases, with 17 bases left in between. The CDR3 is made up of 17 amino acids. CDR3 coding DNA: TGTGCCAGCAGTGCCCAAGGGGTCTCGGGGAGCACAGATACGCAGTATTTT. The encoded protein is CASSAQGVSGSTDTQYF. Filled out from reference TRBV2 and TRBJ2-3, the complete variable domain reads EPEVTQTPSHQVTQMGQEVILRCVPISNHLYFYWYRQILGQKVEFLVSFYNNEISEKSEIFDDQFSVERPDGSNFTLKIRSTKLEDSAMYFCASSAQGVSGSTDTQYFGPGTRLTVL.

This clone is classed as medium-sized. J is TRBJ1-6 and V is TRBV12-3 or TRBV12-4; D is uncertain. The CDR3 runs 14 residues. V lost 1 base, J lost 10 bases, and 11 bases lay in between. The CDR3 here is CASSLGTGRSPLHF. The CDR3 region has the DNA TGTGCCAGCAGTTTAGGGACCGGAAGGTCACCCCTCCACTTT.

This clone was observed many times. The chain uses TRBV11-2 and TRBJ2-3; D remains unclear. CDR3 length: 13 residues. The V end was cut by 3 bases, the J end by 4 bases, with 8 bases between. Germline V CDR1 and CDR2: SGHAT, FQNNGV. The CDR3 is CASSLRDSDTQYF. CDR3 coding DNA: TGTGCCAGCAGCTTGCGTGACTCAGATACGCAGTATTTT.

This clone appeared many times. The chain recombines TRBV9 with TRBJ2-1; TRBD2 matches at 8 bases. V lost 4 bases to trimming and J lost 3 bases; unmatched junction nucleotides: 12. Germline V gives CDR1 SGDLS, CDR2 YYNGEE. This CDR3 spans 17 amino acids. The CDR3 reads CASSPPPGREDYNEQFF. In nucleotides, the CDR3 is TGTGCCAGCAGCCCACCTCCGGGGCGGGAGGACTACAATGAGCAGTTCTTC. Supplemented by reference TRBV9 and TRBJ2-1, the full variable domain reads DSGVTQTPKHLITATGQRVTLRCSPRSGDLSVYWYQQSLDQGLQFLIQYYNGEERAKGNILERFSAQQFPDLHSELNLSSLELGDSALYFCASSPPPGREDYNEQFFGPGTRLTVL.

The V and J genes are TRBV6-1 and TRBJ2-2; weak D call: TRBD1 (6 bases). V was cut by 6 bases and J by 1 base, with 12 bases left in between. CDR1 and CDR2 (germline): MNHNS, SASEGT. The CDR3 covers 15 residues. CDR3 sequence: CASRKSGQNTGELFF. The CDR3, as DNA: TGTGCCAGCAGGAAATCGGGACAGAACACCGGGGAGCTGTTTTTT.

The chain has TRBV11-2 and TRBJ1-1; tentative D call: TRBD1 (5 bases). The V gene's germline CDR1 is SGHAT and CDR2 FQNNGV. Trimming took 3 bases from V and 4 from J, leaving 12 bases between them. CDR3 length equals 14 residues. The CDR3 DNA reads as TGTGCCAGCAGCTTCGGGCAGGGTGGCACTGAAGCTTTCTTT. The encoded protein is CASSFGQGGTEAFF.

This clone came up many times. This chain joins TRBV30 and TRBJ2-7; D uncertain. This CDR3 has 12 amino acids. The V gene's germline CDR1 is GTSNPN and CDR2 SVGIG (reference sequence). V lost 3 bases, J lost 3 bases, and 9 bases lay in between. The CDR3 here is CAWRSSFYEQYF. The CDR3 nucleotides are TGTGCCTGGAGGTCCAGTTTCTACGAGCAGTACTTC.

At least ten counts were recorded for this clone. CDR3 sequence reads: CASSPRAGTANEKLFF. Written as DNA, the CDR3 is TGTGCCAGCAGCCCCCGCGCCGGGACAGCAAATGAAAAACTGTTTTTT. The chain is built from TRBV5-8 and TRBJ1-4, with 7 bases matching TRBD1. The V and J ends lost 4 bases and 5 bases, in that order; junction bases with no gene match: 11. Germline CDR1 SGHTS, CDR2 YDEGEE. The CDR3 is 16 residues long.

This clone showed up many times. The V call is TRBV7-8, the J call TRBJ2-1; no clear D. V dropped 5 bases and J dropped 0 bases, with 11 bases sitting between them. Per the germline V gene, CDR1 is SGHVS and CDR2 is FQNEAQ. This CDR3 comprises 15 residues. CDR3 nucleotides: TGTGCCAGCAGCCCTACTCCGAGCTCCTACAATGAGCAGTTCTTC. It translates to CASSPTPSSYNEQFF.

For this clone: The junction does not match germline at one end; this may be a read error. The same CDR3 arises from other DNA sequences in this sample as well. The chain uses TRBV6-1 and TRBJ2-7; no clear D. Germline CDR1 and CDR2: MNHNS and SASEGT. The CDR3 sequence is 15 residues long. CDR3 loop: CASRAPEIYPYEQYF. CDR3 nucleotide sequence: TGTGCCAGTAGGGCCCCCGAGATCTACCCCTATGAGCAGTACTTC.

With respect to this clone: A much more abundant neighbour one base away suggests this may be a read error. J is TRBJ2-1 and V is TRBV20-1; TRBD2 matches at 8 bases. With 6 bases clipped from V and 5 bases from J, the junction kept 6 bases outside the gene matches. CDR1 and CDR2 (germline): DFQATT, SNEGSKA (reference sequence). The CDR3 totals 13 residues. The CDR3 protein is CSAGAGVHNEQFF. The DNA for the CDR3 is TGCAGTGCCGGAGCGGGAGTGCACAATGAGCAGTTCTTC.

The table lists this clone with many counts. The rearrangement uses TRBV28 and TRBJ1-4, with D unclear. The ends were cut back, 5 bases at V and 5 bases at J, with 15 bases in the middle. Germline V lookup: CDR1 MDHEN, CDR2 SYDVKM. CDR3 length equals 15 residues. The CDR3 is CASSDITTNNEKLFF. The CDR3 region has the DNA TGTGCCAGCAGTGATATCACAACTAACAATGAAAAACTGTTTTTT.

This clone was detected many times. This chain joins TRBV28 and TRBJ1-2; TRBD1 is a possible D gene (5 bases). This CDR3 contains 13 residues. With 3 bases removed from V and 6 bases from J, the gap between germline ends came to 11 bases. Looked up from germline, CDR1 is MDHEN and CDR2 is SYDVKM. CDR3 loop: CASSFGGMDGYTF. CDR3 coding DNA: TGTGCCAGCAGTTTTGGGGGGATGGATGGCTACACCTTC.

At least ten counts were recorded for this clone. The chain couples TRBV28 to TRBJ2-5, with 10 bases fitting TRBD2. The CDR3 extends over 16 amino acids. V lost 0 bases and J lost 5; bases outside the gene matches: 6. Germline CDR1 is MDHEN and CDR2 is SYDVKM. The CDR3 is CASSLWQRGGGETQYF. The CDR3 DNA reads TGTGCCAGCAGTTTATGGCAGCGGGGGGGGGGGGAGACCCAGTACTTC.

Note on this clone: A much larger clone differs by one base, so this may be a read error. The chain employs TRBV7-3 and TRBJ2-3; no reliable D call. Looked up from germline, CDR1 is SGHTA and CDR2 is FQGTGA. V lost 4 bases to trimming and J lost 4 bases, with 12 bases between them. The CDR3 runs to 14 residues. The CDR3 DNA reads as TGTGCCAGCAGCTCGACAACTATATCAGATACGCAGTATTTT. It translates to CASSSTTISDTQYF.

This clone was detected many times. The V call is TRBV19, the J call TRBJ1-1; tentatively, D is TRBD1 (5 bases). V gave up 7 bases and J gave up 0 bases, with 18 bases separating them. The CDR3 totals 16 residues. Per germline, CDR1 LNHDA and CDR2 SQIVND (reference sequence). The CDR3: CASTEWSGPVNTEAFF. For the CDR3, the DNA is TGTGCCAGTACCGAGTGGTCGGGGCCGGTGAACACTGAAGCTTTCTTT. The whole variable domain, remainder taken from reference TRBV19 and TRBJ1-1, is DGGITQSPKYLFRKEGQNVTLSCEQNLNHDAMYWYRQDPGQGLRLIYYSQIVNDFQKGDIAEGYSVSREKKESFPLTVTSAQKNPTAFYLCASTEWSGPVNTEAFFGQGTRLTVV.

In its sample, this clone ranks as medium-sized (0.01 to 0.1%). The chain recombines TRBV7-2 with TRBJ2-7; 10 bases match TRBD1. After removal of 1 base from V and 6 bases from J, the junction contained 3 bases not matched to a gene. Germline V gene lookup returns CDR1 SGHTA and CDR2 FQGNSA. The CDR3 runs 14 residues. CDR3 DNA: TGTGCCAGCAGCTTAGGGGACAGGGGCTTCGAGCAGTACTTC. As protein: CASSLGDRGFEQYF. Together with reference TRBV7-2 and TRBJ2-7, the CDR3 gives the full variable domain: GAGVSQSPSNKVTEKGKDVELRCDPISGHTALYWYRQSLGQGLEFLIYFQGNSAPDKSGLPSDRFSAERTGGSVSTLTIQRTQQEDSAVYLCASSLGDRGFEQYFGPGTRLTVT.

This clone counts as medium-sized. The rearrangement links TRBV4-1 to TRBJ2-7, with D possibly being TRBD2 (5 bases). CDR3 length: 15 amino acids. In germline, CDR1 is MGHRA, CDR2 YSYEKL. V dropped 1 base and J dropped 4 bases, with 14 bases sitting between them. CDR3 sequence: CASSQAPPSSYEQYF. DNA of the CDR3: TGCGCCAGCAGCCAAGCTCCTCCTAGCAGTTACGAGCAGTACTTC.

This clone was counted many times. V usage is TRBV11-2 and J usage is TRBJ2-7; no definite D call. Trimming cost V 1 base and J 5 bases, with 3 bases left between them. Germline-derived CDR1 and CDR2 are SGHAT and FQNNGV. CDR3 length equals 11 residues. The CDR3 here is CASSLVNEQYF. CDR3 DNA sequence: TGTGCCAGCAGCTTAGTCAACGAGCAGTACTTC.

As for this clone: A much larger clone differs from this one at a single base, so this may be a read error. Other DNA sequences from this sample encode an identical CDR3 as well. J is TRBJ2-4 and V is TRBV27, with 11 bases matching TRBD2. Germline loops: CDR1 MNHEY, CDR2 SMNVEV (reference sequence). CDR3 size: 17 residues. Trimming at V came to 5 bases and at J to 3 bases, leaving 9 bases not matched to a gene. The CDR3 sequence: CASSPGLAEGGKNIQYF. Written as DNA, the CDR3 is TGTGCCAGCAGTCCGGGACTAGCGGAGGGGGGCAAAAACATTCAGTACTTC.

This clone was counted many times. The CDR3 DNA reads TGTGCCAGCCTAGAAGGGAGACCCCCCGGGGAGCTGTTTTTT. As protein: CASLEGRPPGELFF. J is TRBJ2-2 and V is TRBV6-1, with TRBD2 as a possible D gene (5 bases). The CDR3 has 14 residues. Trimming left V 8 bases short and J 6 bases short, with 16 bases between. CDR1 is MNHNS and CDR2 is SASEGT in the germline V gene.

This clone was seen ten or more times. This chain uses TRBV6-4 with TRBJ2-1; TRBD2 might be the D (6 bases). Germline V CDR1 and CDR2: MRHNA, SNTAGT. The CDR3 runs 13 residues. V was cut by 5 bases and J by 6 bases, with 11 bases left in between. CDR3: CASSPGEANEQFF. The CDR3 DNA reads as TGTGCCAGCAGTCCCGGGGAGGCCAATGAGCAGTTCTTC.

As concerns this clone: Sequence at one end of the junction differs from germline and may be a read error. This sequence joins TRBV20-1 and TRBJ2-7; possible D gene TRBD1, 6 bases. The CDR3 loop spans 15 amino acids. Germline assignment: CDR1 DFQATT and CDR2 SNEGSKA (reference sequence). The CDR3 region has the DNA TGCAGTGCTGACGGACAGTCCCTGGCCTCCTACGAGCACTACTTC. Amino acid sequence: CSADGQSLASYEHYF.